Presented here are 21 T cell receptor beta chains from one specimen sequenced in a study of shared clonotypes between healthy human individuals. Only in-frame clones appear in the TCRdb table, and some are missing; sequencing was by immunoSEQ multiplex PCR. This table has roughly 2.5 million clones, roughly nine tenths appearing once. The specimen was naive CD4+ T cells sorted from blood. Subset specified: CD45RA+ positively selected. The receptor source for this set is a man aged 18-30 years in good health.

The chain carries TRBV5-1 and TRBJ1-1; perhaps TRBD1 as D (6 bases). Looked up from germline, CDR1 is SGHRS and CDR2 is YFSETQ. The CDR3 extends over 17 amino acids. The germline V and J ends were trimmed by 4 bases and 7 bases, with 26 bases remaining between them. The CDR3 DNA reads as TGCGCCAGCAGCCCCGGGGGGCGGCAGGTTTACAGAGTTGAAGCTTTCTTT. Residues: CASSPGGRQVYRVEAFF.

In the case of this clone: Mismatch with germline at one junction end may stem from a read error. J is TRBJ1-4 and V is TRBV9, with D possibly matching TRBD1 (6 bases). CDR1 SGDLS and CDR2 YYNGEE come from the germline V gene. The CDR3 has 15 residues. The CDR3 region is CASNVEGGFNEKLFF. CDR3 coding DNA: TGTGCCAGCAACGTAGAGGGGGGGTTTAATGAAAAACTGTTTTTT.

The chain carries TRBV5-1 and TRBJ1-1, with D unclear. Per the germline V gene, CDR1 is SGHRS and CDR2 is YFSETQ. Trimming stripped 0 bases from V and 0 bases from J, with 6 bases between. There are 14 residues in the CDR3. CDR3 nucleotides: TGCGCCAGCAGCTTGGAGGCGGTGAACACTGAAGCTTTCTTT. It codes for CASSLEAVNTEAFF.

This rearrangement joins TRBV11-2 to TRBJ2-7; 9 positions match TRBD1. Germline V gene lookup returns CDR1 SGHAT and CDR2 FQNNGV. This CDR3 has 16 residues. With V trimmed by 5 bases and J by 6 bases, 14 bases remained unmatched. In nucleotides, the CDR3 is TGTGCCAGCAGCCCGACAATTACGACAGGGGGAATCGAGCAGTACTTC. Translating it yields CASSPTITTGGIEQYF.

The chain employs TRBV6-1 and TRBJ2-4, with unresolved D. This CDR3 is 17 amino acids long. CDR1 and CDR2 (germline): MNHNS, SASEGT. Trimming cost V 1 base and J 1 base, with 14 bases left between them. The CDR3 sequence is CASSEVKEIIAKNIQYF. CDR3 bases: TGTGCCAGCAGTGAAGTCAAGGAGATTATTGCCAAAAACATTCAGTACTTC.

The J gene is TRBJ1-2, the V gene TRBV18, with a tentative D call TRBD1 (5 bases). Trimming pared 1 base from V and 2 bases from J, leaving 14 bases between. Per germline, CDR1 KGHSH and CDR2 LQKENI. The CDR3 is 16 residues long. The CDR3 loop is CASSPLGTAPNYGYTF. CDR3 nucleotides: TGTGCCAGCTCACCACTCGGGACGGCTCCCAACTATGGCTACACCTTC. Full variable domain (outside the CDR3, taken from reference TRBV18 and TRBJ1-2): NAGVMQNPRHLVRRRGQEARLRCSPMKGHSHVYWYRQLPEEGLKFMVYLQKENIIDESGMPKERFSAEFPKEGPSILRIQQVVRGDSAAYFCASSPLGTAPNYGYTFGSGTRLTVV.

The rearrangement uses TRBV18 and TRBJ2-5; D gene uncertain. The CDR3 consists of 13 residues. The V gene's germline CDR1 is KGHSH and CDR2 LQKENI. The ends were cut back, 6 bases at V and 1 base at J, with 9 bases in the middle. The CDR3 sequence is CASSPASQETQYF. CDR3 in DNA: TGTGCCAGCTCCCCCGCGAGCCAAGAGACCCAGTACTTC.

In this sample, this clone turned up once. CDR3 DNA: TGTGCCTGGAGTGACAGGGGAAATTACTATGGCTACACCTTC. Its translation is CAWSDRGNYYGYTF. V gene TRBV30 combines with J gene TRBJ1-2; 7 bases are shared with TRBD1. The CDR3 runs to 14 residues. J was trimmed by 3 bases and V by 1 base; bases with no gene match: 5. Germline V gene sequence: CDR1 GTSNPN, CDR2 SVGIG (reference sequence).

This chain joins TRBV6-5 and TRBJ2-5; D is possibly TRBD1 (5 bases). Trimming cost V 6 bases and J 8 bases, with 19 bases left between them. The CDR3 is 14 residues long. Per the germline V gene, CDR1 is MNHEY and CDR2 is SVGAGI. CDR3 nucleotides: TGTGCCAGCAGAAGGGGCAGGGAATATCGAACCCAGTACTTC. It yields the protein CASRRGREYRTQYF.

The V gene is TRBV5-6, the J gene TRBJ1-5, with D hard to call. Trimming pared 0 bases from V and 3 bases from J, leaving 7 bases between. Germline-derived CDR1 and CDR2 are SGHDT and YYEEEE. The CDR3 covers 14 residues. The CDR3 loop reads CASSLAGDNQPQHF. DNA for the CDR3: TGTGCCAGCAGCTTGGCCGGGGACAATCAGCCCCAGCATTTT.

V and J are TRBV4-1 and TRBJ2-2; TRBD2 matches at 10 bases. This CDR3 is 17 amino acids long. Germline V gene sequence: CDR1 MGHRA, CDR2 YSYEKL. With 0 bases clipped from V and 1 base from J, the junction kept 2 bases outside the gene matches. CDR3 coding DNA: TGCGCCAGCAGCCAAGATATAGCGGGGGGGAACACCGGGGAGCTGTTTTTT. It yields the protein CASSQDIAGGNTGELFF.

This clone came up a few times. J is TRBJ1-6 and V is TRBV5-6; D unresolved. Germline V gene sequence: CDR1 SGHDT, CDR2 YYEEEE. V dropped 1 base and J dropped 7 bases, with 0 bases sitting between them. This CDR3 spans 11 amino acids. Here the CDR3 reads CASSLNSPLHF. CDR3 DNA sequence: TGTGCCAGCAGCTTGAATTCACCCCTCCACTTT.

This sequence joins TRBV11-2 and TRBJ2-3; 10 bases are a match to TRBD2. The junction had 1 base not matched to a gene; V was cut back by 6 bases and J by 1 base. The germline gives CDR1 SGHAT, CDR2 FQNNGV. The CDR3 consists of 14 residues. CDR3 protein: CASRLAGRTDTQYF. The CDR3 DNA reads as TGTGCCAGCAGACTAGCGGGACGCACAGATACGCAGTATTTT.

This chain connects TRBV10-3 to TRBJ1-1, with TRBD1 identical over 7 bases. Germline V CDR1 and CDR2: ENHRY, SYGVKD. This CDR3 has 14 residues. The trim removed 3 bases at V and 1 base at J, leaving 2 bases unmatched. DNA for the CDR3: TGTGCCATCAGTGATTGGGACAGGAACACTGAAGCTTTCTTT. Translating it yields CAISDWDRNTEAFF.

CDR3: CASSYNNDYEQYF. The CDR3 coding sequence is TGTGCCAGCAGTTACAACAACGACTACGAGCAGTACTTC. The genes are TRBV6-6 and TRBJ2-7; D is uncertain. The CDR3 runs to 13 residues. In germline, CDR1 is MNHNY, CDR2 SVGAGI (reference sequence). Between the trimmed V and J ends, which lost 2 bases and 3 bases, there was a span of 8 bases.

The sample holds one count of this clone. The V and J genes are TRBV7-2 and TRBJ1-2; a possible D gene is TRBD1 (5 bases). Trimming shortened V by 1 base and J by 4 bases, and 13 bases separated the two germline ends. Germline assignment: CDR1 SGHTA and CDR2 FQGNSA. This CDR3 is built from 15 residues. The CDR3 loop is CASSLVEGQGYGYTF. CDR3 coding DNA: TGTGCCAGCAGCTTAGTGGAAGGGCAGGGCTATGGCTACACCTTC.

Remarks on this clone: This CDR3 is also generated by other DNA sequences in the sample. V is TRBV5-1 and J is TRBJ2-2, with a weak D call TRBD1 (5 bases). V lost 0 bases and J lost 4, with 10 bases in between. Germline CDR1 SGHRS, CDR2 YFSETQ. The CDR3 has 15 amino acids. The CDR3 DNA reads as TGCGCCAGCAGCTTGGGTCCAGGGATCACCGGGGAGCTGTTTTTT. Encoded protein: CASSLGPGITGELFF.

This chain uses TRBV7-9 with TRBJ1-2, with D possibly TRBD1 on 6 matching bases. The CDR3 is 14 residues long. The V end was cut by 6 bases, the J end by 2 bases, with 13 bases between. The germline V gene has CDR1 SEHNR and CDR2 FQNEAQ (reference sequence). CDR3 in amino acids: CASRKMTGNYGYTF. The CDR3 region has the DNA TGTGCCAGCAGAAAAATGACAGGAAACTATGGCTACACCTTC.

The chain couples TRBV5-4 to TRBJ2-2; maybe TRBD1 (6 bases). Trimming took 3 bases from V and 6 from J, leaving 18 bases between them. In germline, CDR1 is SGHNT, CDR2 YYREEE (reference sequence). CDR3 length equals 16 residues. The DNA for the CDR3 is TGTGCCAGCAGCTCGGGACAAATTCGATCCTCCGGGGAGCTGTTTTTT. Its translation is CASSSGQIRSSGELFF.

The chain links TRBV6-1 to TRBJ2-5; 8 positions agree with TRBD1. The CDR3 extends over 15 amino acids. The trim removed 4 bases at V and 3 bases at J, leaving 7 bases unmatched. Germline loops: CDR1 MNHNS, CDR2 SASEGT. This CDR3 reads CASSVQGAREETQYF. The DNA of the CDR3 is TGTGCCAGCAGTGTTCAGGGGGCGAGGGAAGAGACCCAGTACTTC.

The chain recombines TRBV5-4 with TRBJ2-6, with D possibly matching TRBD1 (5 bases). Germline V lookup: CDR1 SGHNT, CDR2 YYREEE (reference sequence). The germline V and J ends were trimmed by 4 bases and 4 bases, with 12 bases remaining between them. The CDR3 is 15 residues long. CDR3 loop: CASSIDSPGANVLTF. DNA of the CDR3: TGTGCCAGCAGCATCGACAGCCCCGGGGCCAACGTCCTGACTTTC.